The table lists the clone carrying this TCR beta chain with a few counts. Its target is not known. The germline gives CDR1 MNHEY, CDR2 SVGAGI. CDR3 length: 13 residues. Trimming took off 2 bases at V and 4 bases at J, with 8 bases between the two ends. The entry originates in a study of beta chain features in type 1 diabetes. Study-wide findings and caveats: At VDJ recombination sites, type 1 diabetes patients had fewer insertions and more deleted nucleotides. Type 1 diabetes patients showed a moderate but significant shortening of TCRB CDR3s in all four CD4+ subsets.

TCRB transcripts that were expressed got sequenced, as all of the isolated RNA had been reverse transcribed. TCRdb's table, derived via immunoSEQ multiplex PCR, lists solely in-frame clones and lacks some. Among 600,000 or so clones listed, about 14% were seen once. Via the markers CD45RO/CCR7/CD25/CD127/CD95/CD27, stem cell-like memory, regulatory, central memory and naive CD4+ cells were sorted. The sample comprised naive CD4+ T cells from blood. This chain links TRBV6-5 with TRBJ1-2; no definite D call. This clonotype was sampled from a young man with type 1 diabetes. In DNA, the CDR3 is TGTGCCAGCAGTTACAGGACGTCCTATGGCTACACCTTC. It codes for CASSYRTSYGYTF.